The TCR beta chain under discussion was sequenced for a study of beta chain features in type 1 diabetes. Expressed TCRB transcripts were sequenced because the entire RNA isolate underwent reverse transcription. Naive, central memory and regulatory T cell samples came to a mean of roughly 3.9 million reads. Sequencing used immunoSEQ multiplex PCR; TCRdb keeps in-frame clones, though not all of them. The sample consists of over 40,000 clones, roughly 70% of them appearing once. General study findings and limits: Moderate but significant shortening of TCRB CDR3s was recorded in all four CD4+ subsets from Type 1 diabetes patients.

As to this clone: Its antigen is unidentified.

V was pared by 0 bases and J by 9 bases, with 12 bases between. The CDR3 sequence is 14 residues long. Germline CDR1 reads SNHLY; CDR2 reads FYNNEI. This receptor was identified in a young man with type 1 diabetes. Some clones in this sample may be carry-over from other donors' samples. The chain is built from TRBV2 and TRBJ1-5; possibly TRBD1 for D (6 bases). The sequencing sample was made of Tregs from blood. The CDR3 loop reads CASSEAGTWRPQHF. The CDR3 DNA sequence: TGTGCCAGCAGTGAAGCGGGGACATGGCGGCCCCAGCATTTT.